Listed here is a single T cell receptor beta chain. Its antigen remains undetermined. No base qualities exist here, and no much larger clone lies one base off it. The CDR3 spans 16 residues, from the cysteine through the phenylalanine. Only the CDR3 region is kept as DNA, spanning 48 bases read in frame from base 1. CDR1 and CDR2 are drawn from the germline V gene: MGHRA, YSYEKL. After removal of 4 bases from V and 0 bases from J, the junction retains 9 bases not matched to a gene. The trial excluded patients who had a history of autoimmune disease or were on systemic immunosuppression. Peripheral blood for TCR sequencing was drawn from every dose cohort at baseline, at cycle 4 day 1 and at cycle 7 day 1. Samples came from an open-label, multicenter, first-in-human phase I dose-escalation trial of ivuxolimab. Adults with locally advanced or metastatic melanoma, renal cell carcinoma, hepatocellular carcinoma or head and neck squamous cell carcinoma were enrolled in the trial. CD4+ and CD8+ T cells were sorted separately from peripheral blood before TCR sequencing.

To sequence the TCRbeta CDR3 region, genomic DNA was isolated from the sorted cells. TCRbeta CDR3 regions were sequenced using the immunoSEQ Assay. The immuneACCESS repertoire file appears here via TCRdb, limited to in-frame rearrangements. These files lack a portion of the clones; in checked studies, under half of the deficit traces to unresolved V genes, and the cause of the others is not known. For this sample the table gives tens of thousands of clones, of which more than 75% were detected only once. Approximately 12% of the sample goes to the ten largest clones. This sample was included in a study of OX40 agonist ivuxolimab in advanced cancers. A note on the overall study: The costimulatory receptor OX40 (CD134) was targeted by ivuxolimab, a fully human IgG2 agonistic monoclonal antibody. Intravenous ivuxolimab was administered to patients every 2 weeks at six dose levels: 0.01, 0.1, 0.3, 1.5, 3 and 10 mg/kg. In the dose-escalation cohort, approximately 83% of patients were male, and the mean age was roughly 60 years with a range of about 20 to 79. Of the approximately 50 dose-escalation patients, hepatocellular carcinoma was present in roughly 19, melanoma in approximately 15, renal cell carcinoma in 9 and head and neck cancer in 9. The paper describes the monotherapy dose-escalation part (N of about 52 patients) of the phase I trial of ivuxolimab. Partial responses were achieved by three dose-escalation patients, of whom one had hepatocellular carcinoma and two had cutaneous melanoma. Patients were allowed to have had prior anti-PD-1, anti-PD-L1 or anti-CTLA-4 therapy, and around 40% of the dose-escalation patients had previously received checkpoint inhibitors. The purpose of peripheral TCRbeta sequencing was to test whether ivuxolimab changed TCR sequence diversity and led to clonal T-cell expansion. General findings and caveats noted by the study authors: At doses of 0.1 to 3.0 mg/kg, clonal expansion of both CD4+ and CD8+ blood T cells was observed from baseline to week 6. Low levels of normalized T-cell clonal expansion were also seen in some nonresponding patients. The antigen specificity of the peripheral T cells that underwent clonal expansion was not determined. On average, CD8+ T cells showed more expanded clones than CD4+ T cells after ivuxolimab. Partial responders in the 0.1-3.0 mg/kg groups had among the lowest normalized peripheral clonal expansion, especially among CD8+ T cells.

The rearranged segments are TRBV4-1 and TRBJ2-7, and 7 junction bases match TRBD2. The sequencing used CD4+ or CD8+ T cells sorted from blood, collected in a trial of the OX40 agonist ivuxolimab. The TCR originated in an adult with an advanced solid tumor such as melanoma, head and neck, liver or kidney cancer. The CDR3 corresponds to CASSPQLGGSSYEQYF. DNA sequence: TGCGCCAGCAGCCCTCAACTGGGAGGGAGCTCCTACGAGCAGTACTTC.